Each of the 18 T cell receptor beta chains below was sequenced from the same sample in a study of PD-L1 blockade in urothelial cancer. Clones were sequenced by immunoSEQ multiplex PCR, and TCRdb holds only the in-frame ones, with some missing. The sample lists roughly 50,000 clones, roughly nine tenths seen once, with less than 10% in the top ten. The specimen was PBMCs, collected around atezolizumab (anti-PD-L1) treatment. These receptors were taken from a man aged 55-75 years with urothelial cancer.

The gene calls are TRBV19 and TRBJ2-5, with 7 bases aligning to TRBD2. Unmatched junction bases numbered 4, after V lost 4 bases and J lost 5 bases. CDR1 and CDR2 from the germline V gene are LNHDA and SQIVND (reference sequence). The CDR3 is 13 amino acids. The CDR3 coding sequence is TGTGCCAGTAGTAAGGGGAGGGAGGAGACCCAGTACTTC. Protein sequence: CASSKGREETQYF.

This chain uses TRBV6-5 with TRBJ1-1, with 9 bases matching TRBD1. CDR3 length equals 15 residues. Germline trimming cut 7 bases from V and 10 bases from J; bases unmatched to any gene: 16. Germline assignment: CDR1 MNHEY and CDR2 SVGAGI. The CDR3 spells CASTQGGQGSLGAFF. Written as DNA, the CDR3 is TGTGCCAGCACTCAAGGGGGACAGGGCTCCCTCGGAGCTTTCTTT.

J is TRBJ2-3 and V is TRBV7-2; D gene uncertain. Trimming pared 5 bases from V and 0 bases from J, leaving 9 bases between. Germline lookup yields CDR1 SGHTA and CDR2 FQGNSA. This CDR3 contains 14 residues. For the CDR3, the DNA is TGTGCCAGCAGCGAGCTTCCTAGCACAGATACGCAGTATTTT. Protein sequence: CASSELPSTDTQYF.

There are a few counts of this clone. This chain connects TRBV14 to TRBJ1-6; D is uncertain. The CDR3 contains 14 residues. The germline CDR1 and CDR2 sequences are SGHDN and FVKESK. V lost 8 bases to trimming and J lost 2 bases, with 10 bases between them. The CDR3 sequence: CASCGSTYNSPLHF. Here the CDR3 DNA reads TGTGCCAGCTGTGGGAGCACCTATAATTCACCCCTCCACTTT.

The genes are TRBV4-1 and TRBJ2-4, with unresolved D. This CDR3 is built from 13 residues. V shed 2 bases and J shed 7 bases, with 9 bases lying between them. Germline assignment: CDR1 MGHRA and CDR2 YSYEKL. This CDR3 is CASSQTNYNIQYF. The CDR3 bases are TGCGCCAGCAGCCAAACCAACTATAACATTCAGTACTTC.

The chain links TRBV18 to TRBJ1-4; D remains unclear. The germline V gene has CDR1 KGHSH and CDR2 LQKENI. V lost 2 bases to trimming and J lost 2 bases, with 9 bases between them. This CDR3 is built from 15 residues. The CDR3 coding sequence is TGTGCCAGCTCACCAGCGGGGAGGACTAATGAAAAACTGTTTTTT. It is translated as CASSPAGRTNEKLFF. The whole variable domain, filled in from reference TRBV18 and TRBJ1-4, reads NAGVMQNPRHLVRRRGQEARLRCSPMKGHSHVYWYRQLPEEGLKFMVYLQKENIIDESGMPKERFSAEFPKEGPSILRIQQVVRGDSAAYFCASSPAGRTNEKLFFGSGTQLSVL.

V usage is TRBV19 and J usage is TRBJ1-1; maybe TRBD1 (5 bases). This CDR3 contains 13 residues. The V gene lost 9 bases and the J gene lost 5 bases, with 16 bases spanning the gap. CDR1 and CDR2 (germline): LNHDA, SQIVND (reference sequence). CDR3 residues: CASTGSLGTEAFF. Here the CDR3 DNA reads TGTGCCAGCACAGGTAGCTTGGGAACTGAAGCTTTCTTT.

The chain has TRBV30 and TRBJ2-5; 9 nucleotides agree with TRBD2. The germline V gene encodes CDR1 GTSNPN and CDR2 SVGIG (reference sequence). V was clipped by 3 bases and J by 7 bases; unmatched bases: 6. The CDR3 is made up of 13 amino acids. CDR3 residues: CAWSPGLARTQYF. The CDR3 DNA is TGTGCCTGGAGCCCGGGACTAGCAAGGACCCAGTACTTC. Full variable domain (outside the CDR3, taken from reference TRBV30 and TRBJ2-5): SQTIHQWPATLVQPVGSPLSLECTVEGTSNPNLYWYRQAAGRGLQLLFYSVGIGQISSEVPQNLSASRPQDRQFILSSKKLLLSDSGFYLCAWSPGLARTQYFGPGTRLLVL.

J is TRBJ2-4 and V is TRBV7-8, with 13 positions matching TRBD2. Germline CDR1 SGHVS, CDR2 FQNEAQ. This CDR3 spans 18 amino acids. With 1 base clipped from V and 0 bases from J, the junction kept 3 bases outside the gene matches. Here the CDR3 reads CASSLELAGGLAKNIQYF. The CDR3 coding sequence is TGTGCCAGCAGCTTAGAACTAGCGGGGGGGCTAGCCAAAAACATTCAGTACTTC.

The gene calls are TRBV7-9 and TRBJ1-1, with TRBD1 as a possible D gene (5 bases). With 2 bases removed from V and 0 bases from J, the gap between germline ends came to 22 bases. Per the germline V gene, CDR1 is SEHNR and CDR2 is FQNEAQ (reference sequence). This CDR3 comprises 19 residues. The CDR3 here is CASSLSEGSDGGMNTEAFF. DNA for the CDR3: TGTGCCAGCAGCTTATCTGAGGGCTCAGATGGGGGGATGAACACTGAAGCTTTCTTT.

The genes are TRBV11-2 and TRBJ2-7; 7 nucleotides agree with TRBD1. This CDR3 has 15 amino acids. V trimming: 0 bases; J trimming: 6 bases; junction bases outside the gene matches: 8. Germline assignment: CDR1 SGHAT and CDR2 FQNNGV. The CDR3: CASSLDLVEGAEQYF. CDR3 nucleotides: TGTGCCAGCAGCTTAGATCTTGTCGAGGGGGCCGAGCAGTACTTC.

The chain recombines TRBV5-1 with TRBJ2-1; 7 bases are shared with TRBD1. J was trimmed by 8 bases and V by 5 bases; bases with no gene match: 10. Looked up from germline, CDR1 is SGHRS and CDR2 is YFSETQ. This CDR3 has 14 amino acids. The CDR3 DNA reads as TGCGCCAGCAGGTTTCGACAGGGTCTCGATGAGCAGTTCTTC. Protein: CASRFRQGLDEQFF.

The gene calls are TRBV7-3 and TRBJ1-3, with D unresolved. The germline CDR1 and CDR2 sequences are SGHTA and FQGTGA. With 1 base removed from V and 0 bases from J, the gap between germline ends came to 10 bases. The CDR3 is made up of 16 amino acids. In DNA, the CDR3 is TGTGCCAGCAGCTTAAACAGTCTAAGCTCTGGAAACACCATATATTTT. Its translation: CASSLNSLSSGNTIYF.

The chain is built from TRBV7-2 and TRBJ1-2, with D maybe TRBD1 (5 bases). V was clipped by 1 base and J by 2 bases, with 8 bases between them. The CDR3 has 14 amino acids. Germline values: CDR1 SGHTA, CDR2 FQGNSA. The CDR3 spells CASSLVTANYGYTF. The CDR3 bases are TGTGCCAGCAGCTTAGTGACAGCGAACTATGGCTACACCTTC.

The rearrangement joins TRBV27 to TRBJ2-5; 13 bases line up with TRBD2. The CDR3 runs 20 residues. Germline V gives CDR1 MNHEY, CDR2 SMNVEV (reference sequence). V was pared by 5 bases and J by 5 bases, with 20 bases of the junction left unmatched. DNA of the CDR3: TGTGCCAGCAGTCACCAATCGGGACTAGCGGGGACTAAATTTAGGGAGACCCAGTACTTC. It yields the protein CASSHQSGLAGTKFRETQYF.

The rearrangement uses TRBV5-4 and TRBJ1-2; 7 nucleotides match TRBD1. The CDR3 consists of 13 residues. From germline, CDR1 is SGHNT and CDR2 YYREEE (reference sequence). V lost 4 bases, J lost 5 bases, and 5 bases stayed unmatched. CDR3 nucleotides: TGTGCCAGCAGCCCCGACAGGGAGTATGGCTACACCTTC. This codes for CASSPDREYGYTF. The variable domain in full, with the rest retrieved from reference TRBV5-4 and TRBJ1-2, is ETGVTQSPTHLIKTRGQQVTLRCSSQSGHNTVSWYQQALGQGPQFIFQYYREEENGRGNFPPRFSGLQFPNYSSELNVNALELDDSALYLCASSPDREYGYTFGSGTRLTVV.

V is TRBV4-2 and J is TRBJ2-7; the D gene is possibly TRBD1 (5 bases). Per germline, CDR1 LGHNA and CDR2 YNFKEQ. Trimming removed 2 bases at V and 2 bases at J, with 13 bases between. The CDR3 loop spans 15 amino acids. CDR3 nucleotides: TGTGCCAGCAGCCAAAGGGGATTTCGGGCCTACGAGCAGTACTTC. It encodes CASSQRGFRAYEQYF.

The genes are TRBV30 and TRBJ2-3, with 7 positions matching TRBD1. Germline CDR1 GTSNPN, CDR2 SVGIG (reference sequence). The CDR3 sequence is 14 residues long. V shed 0 bases, J shed 13 bases, and the junction held 13 bases outside the gene matches. The CDR3 loop is CAWSVRRGWDREYF. Written as DNA, the CDR3 is TGTGCCTGGAGTGTACGGAGAGGGTGGGACAGAGAGTATTTT. Full variable domain (remainder filled in from reference TRBV30 and TRBJ2-3): SQTIHQWPATLVQPVGSPLSLECTVEGTSNPNLYWYRQAAGRGLQLLFYSVGIGQISSEVPQNLSASRPQDRQFILSSKKLLLSDSGFYLCAWSVRRGWDREYFGPGTRLTVL.